The T cell receptor beta chain described here comes from a study of T cells in Graves' hyperthyroidism and ophthalmopathy. Researchers took RNA transcripts and amplified the TCR beta CDR3 regions from them. HTBI primers were employed in a first-round RT-PCR of the TCR CDR3. Using its own MiXCR run on the multiplex PCR reads, TCRdb lists one record per CDR3 protein. The table records roughly 500,000 distinct CDR3 sequences, approximately 48% of them present only once. Trimming at V came to 5 bases and at J to 14 bases, leaving 13 bases not matched to a gene. The CDR3 consists of 13 residues. Germline lookup yields CDR1 SGHTA and CDR2 FQGNSA. This clonotype has just a few counts. No antigen is known for it. Patients were excluded for uncontrolled infection, other autoimmune disease, pregnancy or lactation. Study-level findings and limits: A model of 13 V-J pairs discriminated ophthalmopathy from stable hyperthyroidism.

The sequence derives from an adult woman with Graves' disease, either hyperthyroidism or ophthalmopathy (not recorded which). Material for sequencing was peripheral blood or thyroid tissue (not recorded which). This chain connects TRBV7-2 to TRBJ2-3; 7 positions agree with TRBD1. The CDR3 region is CASSIPRQGFGYF. In nucleotides, the CDR3 is TGTGCCAGCAGCATCCCAAGACAGGGTTTCGGGTATTTT.